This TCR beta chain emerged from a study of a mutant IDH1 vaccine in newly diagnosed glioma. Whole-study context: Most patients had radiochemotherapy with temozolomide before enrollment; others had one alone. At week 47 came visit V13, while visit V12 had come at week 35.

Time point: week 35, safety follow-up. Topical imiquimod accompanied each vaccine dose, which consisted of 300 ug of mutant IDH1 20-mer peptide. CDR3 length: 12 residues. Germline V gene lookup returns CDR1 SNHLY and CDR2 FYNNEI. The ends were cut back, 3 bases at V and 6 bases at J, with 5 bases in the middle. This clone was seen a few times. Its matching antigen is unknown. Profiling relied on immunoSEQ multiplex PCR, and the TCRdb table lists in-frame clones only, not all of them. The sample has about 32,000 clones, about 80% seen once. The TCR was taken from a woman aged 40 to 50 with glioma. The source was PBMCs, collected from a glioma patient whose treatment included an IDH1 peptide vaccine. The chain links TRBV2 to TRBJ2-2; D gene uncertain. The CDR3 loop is CASSDISGELFF. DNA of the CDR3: TGTGCCAGCAGTGATATTTCCGGGGAGCTGTTTTTT.